The rows below give T cell receptor beta chains drawn from one sample of a study of blood T cell repertoires in COVID-19. Using immunoSEQ multiplex PCR, the repertoire was profiled, and TCRdb retains in-frame clones only, with some absent. The table includes nearly 200,000 clones, 89% detected once. Specimen: PBMCs or T cells enriched from blood (not recorded which). Receptor source: a woman aged 18-29 years who had recovered from COVID-19. Both conserved end residues are part of each CDR3. Fields, in order: D gene, J gene, V gene, CDR3 protein, CDR3 DNA. A D gene is named only where the DNA matches it firmly.

TRBD1 TRBJ2-1 TRBV19 CASSSTGASYNEQFF TGTGCCAGTAGTAGTACAGGGGCATCCTACAATGAGCAGTTCTTC
NA TRBJ2-5 TRBV5-3 CARSSDYGETQYF TGTGCCAGAAGCTCCGACTACGGGGAGACCCAGTACTTC
NA TRBJ2-1 TRBV19 CATNGGNEQFF TGTGCCACTAATGGAGGCAATGAGCAGTTCTTC
TRBD1 TRBJ1-1 TRBV28 CASSFTGDENTEAFF TGTGCCAGCAGCTTCACAGGGGATGAGAACACTGAAGCTTTCTTT
TRBD1 TRBJ1-3 TRBV5-4 CASSLYLYGTEAGNTIYF TGTGCCAGCAGCTTGTATTTGTATGGGACAGAAGCTGGAAACACCATATATTTT
TRBD2 TRBJ2-2 TRBV10-3 CATRTSGGRNTGELFF TGTGCCACGCGGACTAGCGGGGGCCGGAACACCGGGGAGCTGTTTTTT
NA TRBJ1-2 TRBV10-2 CASRQEDYGYTF TGCGCCAGCCGACAGGAGGACTATGGCTACACCTTC
TRBD1 TRBJ2-5 TRBV6-1 CASSGPGTATQETQYF TGTGCCAGCAGTGGGCCCGGGACAGCAACTCAAGAGACCCAGTACTTC
NA TRBJ1-3 TRBV4-1 CASSQAGTGRSGNTIYF TGCGCCAGCAGCCAAGCGGGTACAGGCCGCTCTGGAAACACCATATATTTT
NA TRBJ1-2 TRBV27 CASSMTGSGFGYTF TGTGCCAGCAGTATGACAGGATCTGGCTTTGGCTACACCTTC
TRBD1 TRBJ1-6 TRBV28 CASSYIPGDRANSPLHF TGTGCCAGCAGTTACATCCCAGGGGACAGGGCTAATTCACCCCTCCACTTT
TRBD2 TRBJ2-3 TRBV4-1 CASSPSDQRGGGDTQYF TGCGCCAGCAGCCCCTCGGACCAACGGGGGGGAGGAGATACGCAGTATTTT
NA TRBJ1-2 TRBV27 CASSFRGQLGYTF TGTGCCAGCAGTTTCCGGGGACAATTAGGCTACACCTTC
NA TRBJ1-3 TRBV19 CASIRDNPGNTIYF TGTGCCAGTATCAGAGACAATCCTGGAAACACCATATATTTT
NA TRBJ2-7 TRBV28 CASSLSSSLKQYF TGTGCCAGCAGTTTAAGTTCCTCCCTAAAGCAGTACTTC
NA TRBJ1-1 TRBV4-1 CASSQDIKRDTEAFF TGCGCCAGCAGCCAAGATATTAAGCGGGACACTGAAGCTTTCTTT
NA TRBJ2-6 TRBV24-1 CATESEGAPGANVLTF TGTGCCACCGAATCAGAAGGGGCCCCTGGGGCCAACGTCCTGACTTTC
TRBD2 TRBJ2-5 TRBV27 CASSLYPAAGGSETQYF TGTGCCAGCAGTTTATACCCCGCTGCGGGGGGTAGTGAGACCCAGTACTTC